This TCR beta chain emerged from a study of shared T cell receptors in the human thymus (dated by TCRdb to the early 2020s). At the level of the whole study: The study examined how self-reactive, shared T-cell receptor alpha chains are generated in the human thymus.

As regards this clone: It lacks a known antigen. One base away there is no much larger clone; base qualities are not given.

CDR1 and CDR2 are read off the germline V gene as SGHVS and FQNEAQ. V lost 5 bases and J lost 4 bases, and the count of bases not matched to a germline gene is 8. The CDR3 numbers 15 residues from cysteine through phenylalanine. CDR3 DNA only is kept here, 45 bases in frame from base 1. Preparation of the library involved the immunoSEQ multiplex PCR assay. What TCRdb holds here is the immuneACCESS table cut down to in-frame rearrangements. Part of the clones is not present; checked against another copy, under half of the missing clones reflect an unresolved V gene, and the others are unexplained. Recorded for this sample are roughly 410,000 clones; 85% to 95% of them occurred a single time. The top ten hold around 0.018% of the sample.

This sequence originates from a human donor. The sequenced sample consisted of thymocytes. Rearrangement joined TRBV7-8 to TRBJ2-7, and 10 junctional nucleotides match TRBD1. The sequence in DNA is TGTGCCAGCAGCACAGGGGACAGGGGACTGTACGAGCAGTACTTC. Its translation reads: CASSTGDRGLYEQYF.